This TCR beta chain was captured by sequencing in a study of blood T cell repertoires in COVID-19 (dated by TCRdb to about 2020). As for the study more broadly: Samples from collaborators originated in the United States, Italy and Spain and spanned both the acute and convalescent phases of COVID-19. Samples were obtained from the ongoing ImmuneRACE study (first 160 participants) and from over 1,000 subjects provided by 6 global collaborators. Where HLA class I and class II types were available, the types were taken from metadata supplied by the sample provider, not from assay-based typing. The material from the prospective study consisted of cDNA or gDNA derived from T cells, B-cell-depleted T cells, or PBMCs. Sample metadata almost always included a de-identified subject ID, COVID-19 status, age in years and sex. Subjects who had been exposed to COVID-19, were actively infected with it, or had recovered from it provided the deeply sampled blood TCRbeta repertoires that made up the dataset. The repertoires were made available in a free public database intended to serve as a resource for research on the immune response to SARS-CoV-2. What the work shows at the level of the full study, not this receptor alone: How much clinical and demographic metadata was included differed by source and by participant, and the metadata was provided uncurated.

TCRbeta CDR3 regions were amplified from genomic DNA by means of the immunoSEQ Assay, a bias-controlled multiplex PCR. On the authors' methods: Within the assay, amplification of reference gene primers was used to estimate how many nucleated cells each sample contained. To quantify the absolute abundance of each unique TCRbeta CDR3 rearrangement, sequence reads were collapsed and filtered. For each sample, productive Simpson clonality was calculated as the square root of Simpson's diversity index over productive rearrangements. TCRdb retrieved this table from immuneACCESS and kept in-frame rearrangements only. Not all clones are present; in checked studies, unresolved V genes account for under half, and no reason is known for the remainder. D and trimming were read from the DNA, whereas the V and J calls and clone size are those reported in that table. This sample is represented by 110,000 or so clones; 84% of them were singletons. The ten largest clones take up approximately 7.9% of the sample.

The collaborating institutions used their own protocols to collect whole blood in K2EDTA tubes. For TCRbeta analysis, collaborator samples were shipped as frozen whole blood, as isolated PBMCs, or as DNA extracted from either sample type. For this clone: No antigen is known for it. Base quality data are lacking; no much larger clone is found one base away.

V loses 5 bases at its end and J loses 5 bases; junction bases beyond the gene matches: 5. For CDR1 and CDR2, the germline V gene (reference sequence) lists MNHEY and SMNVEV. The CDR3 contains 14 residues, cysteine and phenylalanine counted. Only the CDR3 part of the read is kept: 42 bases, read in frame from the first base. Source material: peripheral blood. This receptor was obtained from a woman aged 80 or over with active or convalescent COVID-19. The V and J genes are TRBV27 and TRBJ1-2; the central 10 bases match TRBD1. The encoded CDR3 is CASSQLDRGYGYTF. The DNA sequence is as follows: TGTGCCAGCAGTCAGCTGGACAGGGGGTATGGCTACACCTTC.